This TCR beta chain emerged from a study of tissue T cells after allogeneic stem cell transplantation. Study-level points and caveats: Tissue-detected TCR repertoire was only partly captured by blood and spleen T cells.

The V and J ends lost 0 bases and 0 bases respectively, with 6 bases between them. Germline lookup yields CDR1 SGHLS and CDR2 HYDKME. CDR3 length: 14 residues. Comments on this clone: Its specificity is unknown. Gene names are mouse gene names. The CDR3 end lies 1 residue beyond the end of the read and is filled in from the germline J gene.

Profiling relied on immunoSEQ multiplex PCR, and the TCRdb table lists in-frame clones only, not all of them. The profile shows about 8,200 clones, 46% of them singletons. Time point indicated: mouse harvest day 7 after allogeneic transplant. Mouse grafts combined 10^7 T-cell-depleted bone marrow cells with 10^6 splenic CD5+ T cells. This receptor was obtained from a female BALB/c mouse given C57BL/6 T cells with graft-versus-host disease after an allogeneic hematopoietic cell transplant. This sequence joins TRBV12-2 and TRBJ2-4; D gene unclear. The sequencing sample was made of gut tissue. The covered CDR3 bases are TGTGCCAGCTCTCTCGGAGGGAGTCAAAACACCTTGTAC. It codes for CASSLGGSQNTLY. In full, the CDR3 reads CASSLGGSQNTLYF.